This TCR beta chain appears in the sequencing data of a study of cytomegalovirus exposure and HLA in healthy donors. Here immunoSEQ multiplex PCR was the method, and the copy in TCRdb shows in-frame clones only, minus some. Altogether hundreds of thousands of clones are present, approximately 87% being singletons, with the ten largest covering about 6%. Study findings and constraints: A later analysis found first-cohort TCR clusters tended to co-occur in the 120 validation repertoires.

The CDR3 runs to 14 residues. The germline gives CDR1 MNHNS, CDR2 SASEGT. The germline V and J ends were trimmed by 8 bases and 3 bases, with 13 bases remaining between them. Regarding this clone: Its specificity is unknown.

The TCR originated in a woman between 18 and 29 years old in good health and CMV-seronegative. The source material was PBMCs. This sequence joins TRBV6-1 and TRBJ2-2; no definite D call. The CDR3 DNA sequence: TGTGCCAGCGCCTTTATTAGTTACACCGGGGAGCTGTTTTTT. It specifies CASAFISYTGELFF.